A selection of T cell receptor beta chains follows, all from one sample in a study of PD-1 blockade in classical Hodgkin lymphoma. The protocol was immunoSEQ multiplex PCR, while the TCRdb copy is restricted to in-frame clones and leaves out a portion. The sample lists around 15,000 clones; approximately 83% were seen once. Material: peripheral blood mononuclear cells (PBMCs), obtained before the fourth cycle of nivolumab. The source of these receptors is a human donor with classical Hodgkin lymphoma. The CDR3 runs from the conserved cysteine through the conserved F or W. D genes are given only for firm matches. Clone size appears in some rows only: once, few, many, or a class for an expanded clone.

clone_size | d_call | j_call | v_call | cdr3_aa | cdr3_nt
. | TRBD2 | TRBJ2-3 | TRBV2 | CASSVGLAVTDTQYF | TGTGCCAGCAGCGTGGGACTAGCGGTCACAGATACGCAGTATTTT
. | . | TRBJ2-2 | TRBV19 | CASSIQGIGAGELFF | TGTGCCAGTAGTATTCAGGGAATTGGGGCCGGGGAGCTGTTTTTT
. | . | TRBJ1-2 | TRBV4-3 | CASSQDLGARGGGYTF | TGCGCCAGCAGCCAAGATTTAGGGGCTAGAGGAGGGGGCTACACCTTC
. | . | TRBJ2-7 | TRBV7-8 | CASSEDPGLLDEQYF | TGTGCCAGCAGCGAGGACCCAGGTTTGTTGGACGAGCAGTACTTC
. | TRBD1 | TRBJ1-3 | TRBV5-1 | CASSLGTGGNTIYF | TGCGCCAGCAGCTTGGGGACAGGGGGAAACACCATATATTTT
. | . | TRBJ1-6 | TRBV11-2 | CASSLAPQGRSPLHF | TGTGCCAGCAGCTTAGCCCCCCAGGGTCGGTCACCCCTCCACTTT
. | TRBD1 | TRBJ1-1 | TRBV6-6 | CASSSPRTGTPEAFF | TGTGCCAGCAGTTCCCCCCGGACAGGCACCCCTGAAGCTTTCTTT
. | TRBD1 | TRBJ2-3 | TRBV4-1 | CASSDTGGTTDTQYF | TGCGCCAGCAGCGACACAGGGGGCACCACAGATACGCAGTATTTT
once | . | TRBJ2-1 | TRBV4-1 | CASSQDSYYNEQFF | TGCGCCAGCAGCCAAGACAGTTACTACAATGAGCAGTTCTTC
once | TRBD1 | TRBJ1-3 | TRBV5-5 | CASSLGLGQAVFGNTIYF | TGTGCCAGCAGCTTGGGATTGGGACAGGCGGTATTCGGAAACACCATATATTTT
. | TRBD1 | TRBJ1-2 | TRBV7-9 | CASSLARGTAIGYTF | TGTGCCAGCAGCTTAGCCCGCGGGACAGCTATAGGCTACACCTTC
. | . | TRBJ1-2 | TRBV2 | CASYRGSYGYTF | TGTGCCAGCTACCGGGGATCCTATGGCTACACCTTC
. | TRBD2 | TRBJ2-3 | TRBV5-1 | CASSAGTSGGTSTDTQYF | TGCGCCAGCAGCGCCGGGACTAGCGGGGGGACTAGCACAGATACGCAGTATTTT
. | . | TRBJ1-2 | TRBV12-5 | CASGSTGPYGYTF | TGTGCTAGTGGTTCGACAGGCCCTTATGGCTACACCTTC
once | TRBD1 | TRBJ1-1 | TRBV7-3 | CASSPIRRGQGRDTEAFF | TGTGCCAGCAGCCCGATAAGGCGGGGACAGGGGAGGGACACTGAAGCTTTCTTT
. | . | TRBJ2-3 | TRBV5-1 | CASSLAGSTDTQYF | TGCGCCAGCAGCTTGGCGGGCAGCACAGATACGCAGTATTTT
. | . | TRBJ2-7 | TRBV6-5 | CASSYSGTGNYEQYF | TGTGCCAGCAGTTACTCGGGCACAGGGAACTACGAGCAGTACTTC
. | . | TRBJ1-1 | TRBV6-5 | CASSYSGTANFEAFF | TGTGCCAGCAGTTACTCCGGGACGGCTAACTTTGAAGCTTTCTTT
. | TRBD1 | TRBJ2-5 | TRBV5-1 | CASSLGAPGDRFYF | TGCGCCAGCAGCTTGGGCGCGCCGGGGGACAGGTTCTACTTC
. | . | TRBJ1-4 | TRBV21-1 | CASSISTDTNEKLFF | TGTGCCAGCAGCATTTCGACAGATACTAATGAAAAACTGTTTTTT
few | TRBD1 | TRBJ1-1 | TRBV5-1 | CASSPGTGNTEAFF | TGCGCCAGCAGCCCTGGGACAGGGAACACTGAAGCTTTCTTT
. | TRBD1 | TRBJ1-2 | TRBV5-8 | CASSLLNSGGYYGYTF | TGTGCCAGCAGCCTGCTAAATTCAGGGGGCTACTATGGCTACACCTTC
. | . | TRBJ2-7 | TRBV7-6 | CASSSLIPGVYEQYF | TGTGCCAGCAGCTCACTGATCCCGGGGGTCTACGAGCAGTACTTC
. | . | TRBJ1-4 | TRBV5-1 | CASSLQGRINEKLFF | TGCGCCAGCAGCTTGCAGGGGCGCATTAATGAAAAACTGTTTTTT
. | . | TRBJ2-7 | TRBV5-1 | CASSLDRGGPYEQYF | TGCGCCAGCAGCTTAGATCGTGGGGGACCCTACGAGCAGTACTTC
few | TRBD1 | TRBJ1-6 | TRBV6-5 | CASSSPGQGSPLHF | TGTGCCAGCAGTTCCCCGGGACAGGGTTCACCCCTCCACTTT
. | . | TRBJ1-1 | TRBV6-5 | CASSYAGTFEAFF | TGTGCCAGCAGTTACGCAGGGACCTTCGAAGCTTTCTTT
. | . | TRBJ2-3 | TRBV14 | CASSLLGSSVGDTQYF | TGTGCCAGCAGCTTACTTGGAAGTTCCGTCGGAGATACGCAGTATTTT
. | . | TRBJ2-7 | TRBV11-2 | CASSPALGEQYF | TGTGCCAGCAGCCCAGCTCTAGGTGAGCAGTACTTC
. | . | TRBJ2-7 | TRBV11-2 | CASSSDTYEQYF | TGTGCCAGCAGCTCGGACACCTACGAGCAGTACTTC
few | . | TRBJ1-2 | TRBV19 | CASMTEIYGYTF | TGTGCCAGTATGACAGAGATCTATGGCTACACCTTC